Listed here are 27 T cell receptor beta chains from one sample, sequenced in a study of CD8 T cells in ankylosing spondylitis. Findings and limits, study-wide: Seemingly characteristic of ankylosing spondylitis blood was a TCR beta motif consisting of about 8 highly homologous variants.

Each CDR3 protein gets one entry after TCRdb re-called the 5' RACE reads with MiXCR. Of some 800,000 distinct CDR3 sequences in the sample, approximately 12% are singletons; the top ten hold 0.45% to 0.6%. Their antigens are not known. Specimen: blood, either unsorted or a sorted T cell fraction (not recorded which). The source is a male donor with ankylosing spondylitis.

V gene TRBV7-6 combines with J gene TRBJ2-7; 8 bases fit TRBD2. J was trimmed by 4 bases and V by 8 bases; bases with no gene match: 4. The CDR3 spans 12 residues. Germline V gene lookup returns CDR1 SGHVS and CDR2 FNYEAQ. The CDR3 nucleotides are TGTGCCAGCTCGACTAGCGCATACGAGCAGTACTTC. Protein product: CASSTSAYEQYF.

This clonotype occurred a few times. V gene TRBV10-2 combines with J gene TRBJ2-3; D is tentatively TRBD1 or TRBD2 (5 bases each). Trimming removed 8 bases at V and 1 base at J, with 16 bases between. Germline V gives CDR1 WSHSY, CDR2 SAAADI. CDR3 length: 15 residues. The DNA for the CDR3 is TGCGCCAGCGGGGGTCTCCGAGGAGGCACAGATACGCAGTATTTT. It codes for CASGGLRGGTDTQYF.

This clonotype showed up just a few times. The chain employs TRBV18 and TRBJ1-2, with 8 bases identical to TRBD1. From germline, CDR1 is KGHSH and CDR2 LQKENI. With 6 bases clipped from V and 6 bases from J, the junction kept 9 bases outside the gene matches. The CDR3 runs to 14 residues. The CDR3 is CASSPSGQGHGYTF. CDR3 DNA sequence: TGTGCCAGCTCTCCGTCCGGACAGGGCCATGGCTACACCTTC.

This clonotype was detected ten times or more. This sequence joins TRBV20-1 and TRBJ1-5, with D hard to call. V lost 4 bases, J lost 1 base, and 17 bases lay in between. Germline loops: CDR1 DFQATT, CDR2 SNEGSKA (reference sequence). The CDR3 covers 16 residues. The CDR3 sequence: CSATGPIRESNQPQHF. CDR3 DNA: TGCAGTGCTACCGGGCCTATCCGGGAGAGCAATCAGCCCCAGCATTTT.

This clonotype was detected a few times. The chain uses TRBV5-1 and TRBJ2-4, with D possibly matching TRBD2 (7 bases). V was clipped by 3 bases and J by 6 bases, with 16 bases between them. The CDR3 runs 15 residues. Germline loops: CDR1 SGHRS, CDR2 YFSETQ. The CDR3 DNA is TGCGCCAGCAGCTCTGTAGGGGGGGATGGAAACATTCAGTACTTC. This gives the protein CASSSVGGDGNIQYF.

The table lists this clonotype with many counts. The chain links TRBV12-3 or TRBV12-4 to TRBJ1-1; D is unresolved. The ends were cut back, 3 bases at V and 10 bases at J, with 9 bases in the middle. CDR3 length equals 11 residues. The DNA of the CDR3 is TGTGCCAGCAGTTTGGGGATCCGAGCTTTCTTT. This codes for CASSLGIRAFF.

This chain connects TRBV7-9 to TRBJ2-1; D gene ambiguous. The CDR3 has 15 residues. Trimming stripped 3 bases from V and 8 bases from J, with 17 bases between. CDR1 is SEHNR and CDR2 is FQNEAQ in the germline V gene (reference sequence). The CDR3 protein is CASSFRLNGGDEQFF. The DNA for the CDR3 is TGTGCCAGCAGCTTCAGGCTAAATGGCGGCGATGAGCAGTTCTTC.

The V call is TRBV24-1, the J call TRBJ2-1; 8 bases map to TRBD2. This CDR3 is 16 amino acids long. Germline V gene lookup returns CDR1 KGHDR and CDR2 SFDVKD. J lost 12 bases, V lost 2 bases, and 14 bases had no gene match. CDR3 region: CATSDSGTSITRGQFF. CDR3 in DNA: TGTGCCACCAGTGATTCCGGGACTAGTATCACTAGGGGGCAGTTCTTC.

The chain joins TRBV20-1 to TRBJ1-1; no clear D. Germline V gene sequence: CDR1 DFQATT, CDR2 SNEGSKA (reference sequence). Deletions cut 8 bases from V and 7 bases from J, with 20 bases between. CDR3 length: 13 amino acids. DNA for the CDR3: TGCAGTCACAGATTGCCCCATTCGGATGAAGCTTTCTTT. Its translation: CSHRLPHSDEAFF.

The chain carries TRBV2 and TRBJ2-2; no clear D gene. The CDR3 spans 12 residues. CDR1 is SNHLY, CDR2 FYNNEI, per germline. V lost 6 bases and J 6 bases, leaving 8 bases between the germline ends. CDR3 bases: TGTGCCAGCAGGGGCGACGCCGGGGAGCTGTTTTTT. This gives the protein CASRGDAGELFF.

The sample holds many counts of this clonotype. The chain joins TRBV10-3 to TRBJ2-1, with TRBD1 matching 11 bases. Trimming took 9 bases from V and 4 from J; bases not matched to a gene: 2. Germline V CDR1 and CDR2: ENHRY, SYGVKD. The CDR3 covers 13 residues. The CDR3 region has the DNA TGTGCCATGGGACAGGGGGTTTACAATGAGCAGTTCTTC. Its translation is CAMGQGVYNEQFF.

This clonotype was seen more than once but under ten times. This sequence joins TRBV20-1 and TRBJ1-4; D gene unclear. The V gene lost 5 bases and the J gene lost 7 bases, with 5 bases spanning the gap. This CDR3 has 10 residues. Germline V gene lookup returns CDR1 DFQATT and CDR2 SNEGSKA (reference sequence). The CDR3 DNA reads TGCAGTGCTTATTCTGAAAAACTGTTTTTT. Its translation: CSAYSEKLFF.

This clonotype was counted a few times. The rearrangement uses TRBV24-1 and TRBJ2-1, with 7 bases lining up with TRBD2. In germline, CDR1 is KGHDR, CDR2 SFDVKD. J gave up 8 bases and V 0 bases, and 9 bases lay outside the gene matches. This CDR3 contains 16 residues. The CDR3 DNA follows: TGTGCCACCAGTGATTTGTCTAGCGGCAGATCGGATGAGCAGTTCTTC. Encoded protein: CATSDLSSGRSDEQFF.

The chain has TRBV10-3 and TRBJ1-2; D gene uncertain. CDR3 length equals 14 residues. Per germline, CDR1 ENHRY and CDR2 SYGVKD. V lost 3 bases and J 4 bases, leaving 12 bases between the germline ends. CDR3 sequence: CAISDSRQTYGYTF. The CDR3 region has the DNA TGTGCCATCAGTGATAGCAGACAAACCTATGGCTACACCTTC.

This clonotype has only a few counts. This chain joins TRBV29-1 and TRBJ1-2, with TRBD1 matching over 9 bases. The ends lost 6 bases at V and 6 bases at J; junction bases unmatched: 8. The germline gives CDR1 SQVTM, CDR2 ANQGSEA. The length of the CDR3 is 13 residues. In nucleotides, the CDR3 is TGCAGCGTAACAGGGGGCTATTCCGATGGCTACACCTTC. The encoded protein is CSVTGGYSDGYTF.

There are a few counts of this clonotype. The chain employs TRBV5-1 and TRBJ1-2; 8 bases line up with TRBD1. The J segment lost 2 bases and the V segment lost 4 bases, leaving 7 bases of the junction unmatched. This CDR3 has 15 residues. The germline CDR1 and CDR2 sequences are SGHRS and YFSETQ. The CDR3 DNA reads TGCGCCAGCAGCCCGTGGACAGGGATCAACTATGGCTACACCTTC. Protein sequence: CASSPWTGINYGYTF. The full variable domain, its missing parts supplied by reference TRBV5-1 and TRBJ1-2, is KAGVTQTPRYLIKTRGQQVTLSCSPISGHRSVSWYQQTPGQGLQFLFEYFSETQRNKGNFPGRFSGRQFSNSRSEMNVSTLELGDSALYLCASSPWTGINYGYTFGSGTRLTVV.

The table lists this clonotype with a few counts. V and J are TRBV20-1 and TRBJ2-2; perhaps TRBD1 as D (6 bases). Germline CDR1 reads DFQATT; CDR2 reads SNEGSKA (reference sequence). With 5 bases removed from V and 4 bases from J, the gap between germline ends came to 14 bases. CDR3 length: 14 amino acids. In DNA, the CDR3 is TGCAGTGCTTACAGGGCCTCAGGCACCGGGGAGCTGTTTTTT. Protein sequence: CSAYRASGTGELFF.

The CDR3 DNA reads TGTGCCAGCAAACGGGACTTTGGAGATGAGCAGTTCTTC. Translating gives CASKRDFGDEQFF. This rearrangement joins TRBV6-4 to TRBJ2-1; D is possibly TRBD2 (6 bases). The CDR3 totals 13 residues. From germline, CDR1 is MRHNA and CDR2 SNTAGT. V was pared by 7 bases and J by 8 bases, with 15 bases between.

This clonotype was counted at least ten times. This rearrangement joins TRBV20-1 to TRBJ2-3; D perhaps matches TRBD2 (5 bases). Deletions cut 1 base from V and 0 bases from J, with 8 bases between. This CDR3 is 14 amino acids long. Germline CDR1 reads DFQATT; CDR2 reads SNEGSKA (reference sequence). CDR3 in DNA: TGCAGTGCTAGAGTGCGGACTAGCACAGATACGCAGTATTTT. Translating gives CSARVRTSTDTQYF.

This clonotype was counted a few times. J is TRBJ1-2 and V is TRBV29-1, with a tentative D call TRBD1 (6 bases). The CDR3 has 15 amino acids. Per the germline V gene, CDR1 is SQVTM and CDR2 is ANQGSEA. The V and J ends lost 5 bases and 1 base respectively, with 17 bases between them. CDR3 protein: CSVTLDSLINYGYTF. The CDR3 region has the DNA TGCAGCGTTACCCTGGACAGCCTAATTAACTATGGCTACACCTTC.

This clonotype was seen a handful of times. The junction differs from germline at one of its ends, possibly a read error. V usage is TRBV6-2 or TRBV6-3 and J usage is TRBJ2-1, with D possibly being TRBD2 (6 bases). Germline V gene data show CDR1 as MNHEY and CDR2 as SVGEGT. The CDR3 contains 12 residues. In DNA, the CDR3 is TGTGCCACCCGGGACCCTTCCAGGGAGGTTCTCTTC. It is translated as CATRDPSREVLF.

The chain recombines TRBV20-1 with TRBJ2-5; possibly TRBD1 for D (5 bases). CDR1 is DFQATT and CDR2 is SNEGSKA in the germline V gene (reference sequence). V lost 5 bases and J 5 bases, leaving 12 bases between the germline ends. The CDR3 is made up of 12 amino acids. Written as DNA, the CDR3 is TGCAGTGCTTCAGGGTTAGGGGAGACCCAGTACTTC. Translated: CSASGLGETQYF.

For the CDR3, the DNA is TGTGCCAGCAGCCCCCACAGGGTGGGTCAGCCCCAGCATTTT. Translated, it gives CASSPHRVGQPQHF. V usage is TRBV7-2 and J usage is TRBJ1-5, with D perhaps TRBD1 (6 bases). The CDR3 contains 14 residues. V lost 5 bases and J 6 bases, leaving 14 bases between the germline ends. Germline CDR1 reads SGHTA; CDR2 reads FQGNSA.

This chain links TRBV6-6 with TRBJ2-7, with TRBD2 identical over 10 bases. J lost 3 bases, V lost 7 bases, and 3 bases had no gene match. Per the germline V gene, CDR1 is MNHNY and CDR2 is SVGAGI (reference sequence). The CDR3 loop spans 13 amino acids. The CDR3 DNA reads TGTGCCAGCAAGGCTAGCGGGGGCTACGAGCAGTACTTC. Its translation: CASKASGGYEQYF.

This clonotype turned up a few times. This chain connects TRBV4-3 to TRBJ2-7; possible D gene TRBD1, 6 bases. The ends were cut back, 4 bases at V and 7 bases at J, with 17 bases in the middle. The germline V gene has CDR1 LGHNA and CDR2 YSLEER. There are 14 residues in the CDR3. The chain's CDR3 is CASSPGYGGYEQYF. The CDR3 DNA reads TGCGCCAGCAGCCCCGGGTATGGGGGCTATGAGCAGTACTTC.

The J gene is TRBJ2-5, the V gene TRBV5-1; 9 bases align to TRBD1. Germline-derived CDR1 and CDR2 are SGHRS and YFSETQ. The CDR3 sequence is 15 residues long. V was clipped by 2 bases and J by 4 bases; unmatched bases: 6. The CDR3 sequence is CASSFGTGTLETQYF. The CDR3 DNA is TGCGCCAGCAGCTTCGGGACAGGGACACTAGAGACCCAGTACTTC.

This sequence joins TRBV5-5 and TRBJ1-2, with D uncertain. CDR1 and CDR2 from the germline V gene are SGHKS and YYEKEE (reference sequence). The V gene lost 4 bases and the J gene lost 5 bases, with 18 bases spanning the gap. This CDR3 region has 15 residues. CDR3 sequence reads: CASSRTIDGSYGYTF. The DNA for the CDR3 is TGTGCCAGCAGCCGGACCATCGACGGCTCTTATGGCTACACCTTC.